Each of the 6 T cell receptor beta chains below was sequenced from the same sample in a study of T-cell memory formation after mild COVID-19. TCRdb recomputed calls from the 5' RACE reads with MiXCR, one row per CDR3 protein. The data show around 430,000 distinct CDR3 sequences, 15% to 20% seen once. Sequencing was carried out using PBMCs or a T cell subset sorted from them (not recorded which). The receptors stem from a man younger than 35 who had mild COVID-19 (a few samples of this study predate the infection). Cell type and time point are not known.

The chain is built from TRBV7-8 and TRBJ2-5; 9 bases are a match to TRBD2. This CDR3 spans 17 amino acids. Germline assignment: CDR1 SGHVS and CDR2 FQNEAQ. V dropped 3 bases and J dropped 5; count of bases not matched to a gene: 13. Here the CDR3 reads CASSLGGRGLAPETQYF. The CDR3 DNA sequence: TGTGCCAGCAGCTTGGGAGGGAGAGGACTAGCGCCGGAGACCCAGTACTTC.

This sequence joins TRBV6-1 and TRBJ2-6; D remains ambiguous. This CDR3 is 14 amino acids long. V shed 8 bases and J shed 0 bases, with 8 bases lying between them. Germline CDR1 reads MNHNS; CDR2 reads SASEGT. Here the CDR3 reads CASSEPSGANVLTF. The CDR3 DNA reads TGTGCCAGCTCTGAGCCCTCTGGGGCCAACGTCCTGACTTTC.

There are many counts of this clonotype. This chain joins TRBV3-1 and TRBJ1-2; D may be TRBD1 (6 bases). Germline V gene data show CDR1 as LGHDT and CDR2 as YNNKEL (reference sequence). The CDR3 has 15 amino acids. Trimming cost V 2 bases and J 8 bases, with 18 bases left between them. The CDR3 nucleotides read TGTGCCAGCAGCCAAACAGGGACCAGTCCGGGAGGCTACACCTTC. It is translated as CASSQTGTSPGGYTF.

The rearrangement links TRBV9 to TRBJ1-2, with D perhaps matching TRBD1 (6 bases). This CDR3 has 16 residues. V gave up 0 bases and J gave up 2 bases, with 14 bases separating them. Germline V gene sequence: CDR1 SGDLS, CDR2 YYNGEE. CDR3 in DNA: TGTGCCAGCAGCGTAGCACATGGGGGCCTCAACTATGGCTACACCTTC. Protein sequence: CASSVAHGGLNYGYTF.

The sample holds a few counts of this clonotype. The rearrangement joins TRBV7-6 to TRBJ1-6; tentatively, D is TRBD1 (5 bases). The CDR3 has 19 residues. V lost 1 base and J lost 0, with 16 bases in between. CDR1 and CDR2 (germline): SGHVS, FNYEAQ. The CDR3 is CASSLVATAPSSYNSPLHF. In DNA form, the CDR3 reads TGTGCCAGCAGCTTAGTCGCGACAGCGCCGAGCTCCTATAATTCACCCCTCCACTTT.

The J gene is TRBJ1-1, the V gene TRBV30; D remains ambiguous. The CDR3 consists of 13 residues. The germline gives CDR1 GTSNPN, CDR2 SVGIG (reference sequence). V lost 3 bases, J lost 0 bases, and 8 bases lay in between. CDR3 nucleotide sequence: TGTGCCTGGAGAGGCATTCTGAACACTGAAGCTTTCTTT. Protein sequence: CAWRGILNTEAFF. Full variable domain (outside the CDR3, taken from reference TRBV30 and TRBJ1-1): SQTIHQWPATLVQPVGSPLSLECTVEGTSNPNLYWYRQAAGRGLQLLFYSVGIGQISSEVPQNLSASRPQDRQFILSSKKLLLSDSGFYLCAWRGILNTEAFFGQGTRLTVV.